Described below is a single T cell receptor beta chain sequence and its context. This clonotype has at least ten counts. It lacks a known antigen. No base-level quality is on record; no much larger clone is a single base apart. This entry comes from a study of CD8 T cells in ankylosing spondylitis (dated by TCRdb to 2016 to 2017). As for the study more broadly: The study profiled T cell receptor beta repertoires in healthy donors and ankylosing spondylitis patients to find disease-linked TCR variants. Peripheral blood was sampled, and synovial fluid was also collected from ankylosing spondylitis patients. The full study cohort comprised 20 to 25 ankylosing spondylitis patients and about a hundred healthy donors. Beyond this particular receptor, the publication reports: Significant enrichment of the disease-linked clones was reported in matched synovial fluid samples from ankylosing spondylitis patients. In peripheral blood, the disease-linked clones were found at relatively low frequencies and had a CD8+ phenotype. Blood from ankylosing spondylitis patients appeared to be characterized by a TCR beta motif composed of about eight highly homologous amino acid variants. Some motif variants had previously been reported in the synovial fluid and blood of reactive arthritis patients, which suggests shared mechanisms of disease initiation.

Reads for this sample came from an Illumina HiSeq 2500. Quantitative 5'-RACE with molecular barcodes was the method used to prepare the TCR beta libraries. Regarding the original processing steps: A new computational method based on a probabilistic model of VDJ rearrangement was used to identify disease-linked TCR variants. In-frame beta chains were kept once TCRdb had trimmed the public reads at Q25 with fastp and called clones with MiXCR. Every distinct CDR3 protein forms one entry, paired with its most common genes and DNA. The V and J calls here are based on TCRdb, not the publication. Present in this sample are more than 60,000 distinct CDR3 sequences, over 4% of which were seen just once. Clones ranked in the top ten supply 2.2% of the sample. V trim: 6 bases; J trim: 7 bases; unmatched bases: 15. CDR1 and CDR2 are drawn from the germline V gene (reference sequence): MNHEY, SMNVEV. The CDR3 has 16 amino acids, counting the end cysteine and phenylalanine. Of all the DNA, just the CDR3 is kept, 48 bases in frame from base 1.

The chain is assembled from TRBV27 and TRBJ2-1; a stretch of 7 junction bases matches TRBD2. The sequenced sample was blood, either unsorted or a sorted T cell fraction (not recorded which). The TCR was taken from a male donor with ankylosing spondylitis or in good health (not recorded which). For the CDR3, the sequence is CASSRLAPERANEQFF. The DNA is TGTGCCAGCAGCCGACTAGCTCCTGAGCGGGCGAATGAGCAGTTCTTC.